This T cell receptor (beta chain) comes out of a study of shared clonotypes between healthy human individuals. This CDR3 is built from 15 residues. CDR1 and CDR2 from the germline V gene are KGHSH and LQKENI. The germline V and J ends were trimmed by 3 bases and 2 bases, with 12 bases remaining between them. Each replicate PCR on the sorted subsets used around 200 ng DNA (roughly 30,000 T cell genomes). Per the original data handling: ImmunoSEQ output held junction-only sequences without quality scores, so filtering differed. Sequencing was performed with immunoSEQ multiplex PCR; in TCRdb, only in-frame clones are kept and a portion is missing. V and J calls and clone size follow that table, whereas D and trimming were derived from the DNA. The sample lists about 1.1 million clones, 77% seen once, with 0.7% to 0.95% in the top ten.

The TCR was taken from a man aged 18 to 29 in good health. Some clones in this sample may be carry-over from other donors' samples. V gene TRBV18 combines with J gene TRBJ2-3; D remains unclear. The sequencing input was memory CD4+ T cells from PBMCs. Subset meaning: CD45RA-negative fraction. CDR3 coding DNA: TGTGCCAGCTCACCTACACTACCACCCACAGATACGCAGTATTTT. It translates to CASSPTLPPTDTQYF.